This entry lists 18 T cell receptor beta chains sequenced from one sample in a study of T-cell reconstitution after alpha-beta-depleted transplantation in children. Unique molecular identifiers were incorporated when the TCRbeta library was constructed. TCRdb re-called the PCR reads through MiXCR, storing one row per CDR3 protein. Of approximately 350,000 distinct CDR3 sequences in the sample, around a tenth are singletons; the top ten hold around 2.5%. Here the sequenced sample was PBMCs from the stem cell graft donor, taken from the stem cell graft. The receptor source for this set is a human donor who donated a stem cell graft to a child with acute lymphoblastic leukemia.

This clonotype appeared a few times. The J gene is TRBJ1-3, the V gene TRBV20-1, with unresolved D. CDR3 size: 15 residues. With 3 bases removed from V and 2 bases from J, the gap between germline ends came to 14 bases. Germline CDR1 DFQATT, CDR2 SNEGSKA (reference sequence). The CDR3 loop is CSARERKSAGNTIYF. The CDR3, as DNA: TGCAGTGCTAGGGAACGAAAATCTGCTGGAAACACCATATATTTT.

This sequence joins TRBV9 and TRBJ2-2; the D call may be TRBD1 or TRBD2 (7 bases each). The CDR3 loop spans 15 amino acids. The germline CDR1 and CDR2 sequences are SGDLS and YYNGEE. Trimming pared 4 bases from V and 4 bases from J, leaving 14 bases between. The CDR3 bases are TGTGCCAGCAGCCGACAGGGCGGGGGCACCGGGGAGCTGTTTTTT. Protein product: CASSRQGGGTGELFF.

The rearrangement links TRBV7-9 to TRBJ2-7, with a possible D match to TRBD2 (5 bases). This CDR3 region has 15 residues. V was cut by 5 bases and J by 5 bases, with 19 bases left in between. Germline V gene lookup returns CDR1 SEHNR and CDR2 FQNEAQ (reference sequence). The CDR3 loop reads CASSPEDWLVNEQYF. The CDR3 nucleotides are TGTGCCAGCAGCCCAGAGGACTGGCTCGTCAACGAGCAGTACTTC.

The V gene is TRBV18, the J gene TRBJ2-1; D remains ambiguous. The CDR3 spans 16 residues. The germline V gene encodes CDR1 KGHSH and CDR2 LQKENI. Deletions cut 2 bases from V and 0 bases from J, with 11 bases between. The CDR3 loop reads CASSPGQTSSYNEQFF. The CDR3 DNA reads TGTGCCAGCTCACCAGGGCAGACGAGCTCCTACAATGAGCAGTTCTTC.

This clonotype has a handful of counts. The chain is built from TRBV28 and TRBJ2-5, with 12 bases identical to TRBD2. This CDR3 is 14 amino acids long. With 5 bases clipped from V and 10 bases from J, the junction kept 8 bases outside the gene matches. From germline, CDR1 is MDHEN and CDR2 SYDVKM. The CDR3 region has the DNA TGTGCCAGCAGTCCCCCGGGACTAGCGGGCATCCAGTACTTC. Translating it yields CASSPPGLAGIQYF.

The chain carries TRBV7-6 and TRBJ2-7; D is possibly TRBD2 (8 bases). The CDR3 spans 18 residues. V was cut by 4 bases and J by 1 base, with 23 bases left in between. In germline, CDR1 is SGHVS, CDR2 FNYEAQ. In nucleotides, the CDR3 is TGTGCCAGCAGCTCGCCAGGGGGGTCTAGCGGGCCTTCCTACGAGCAGTACTTC. Translation gives CASSSPGGSSGPSYEQYF.

The chain is built from TRBV30 and TRBJ2-1; 13 bases line up with TRBD2. CDR1 and CDR2 (germline): GTSNPN, SVGIG (reference sequence). With V trimmed by 3 bases and J by 0 bases, 8 bases remained unmatched. This CDR3 region has 18 residues. The CDR3 nucleotides read TGTGCCTGGAGCCCTAGGACTAGCGGGAGTATCTCCTACAATGAGCAGTTCTTC. This codes for CAWSPRTSGSISYNEQFF. Full variable domain (outside the CDR3, taken from reference TRBV30 and TRBJ2-1): SQTIHQWPATLVQPVGSPLSLECTVEGTSNPNLYWYRQAAGRGLQLLFYSVGIGQISSEVPQNLSASRPQDRQFILSSKKLLLSDSGFYLCAWSPRTSGSISYNEQFFGPGTRLTVL.

Only a few counts were recorded for this clonotype. CDR3 coding DNA: TGCGCCAGCAGCTCCGGGGACAGGGGCTACGAGCAGTACTTC. Amino acid sequence: CASSSGDRGYEQYF. The chain joins TRBV5-1 to TRBJ2-7; TRBD1 aligns across 10 bases. CDR1 is SGHRS, CDR2 YFSETQ, per germline. This CDR3 is built from 14 residues. The J segment lost 3 bases and the V segment lost 3 bases, leaving 3 bases of the junction unmatched.

This clonotype was seen ten or more times. The rearrangement links TRBV7-8 to TRBJ2-3; a possible D gene is TRBD1 (6 bases). Germline loops: CDR1 SGHVS, CDR2 FQNEAQ. This CDR3 region has 13 residues. Deletions cut 6 bases from V and 4 bases from J, with 11 bases between. Here the CDR3 DNA reads TGTGCCAGCAGGTTTAGGGGGTCAGATACGCAGTATTTT. Its protein is CASRFRGSDTQYF. Looking up the rest from reference TRBV7-8 and TRBJ2-3 gives the full variable domain: GAGVSQSPRYKVAKRGQDVALRCDPISGHVSLFWYQQALGQGPEFLTYFQNEAQLDKSGLPSDRFFAERPEGSVSTLKIQRTQQEDSAVYLCASRFRGSDTQYFGPGTRLTVL.

A few counts support this clonotype. The rearrangement joins TRBV19 to TRBJ2-1, with TRBD2 matching 9 bases. V lost 3 bases to trimming and J lost 0 bases; unmatched junction nucleotides: 3. CDR3 length equals 16 residues. Germline CDR1 is LNHDA and CDR2 is SQIVND (reference sequence). The chain's CDR3 is CASSISSGSSYNEQFF. CDR3 sequence (DNA): TGTGCCAGTAGTATTAGTAGCGGGAGCTCCTACAATGAGCAGTTCTTC.

In its sample, this clonotype was seen a few times. This rearrangement joins TRBV4-1 to TRBJ2-7, with 10 bases aligning to TRBD2. After removal of 0 bases from V and 6 bases from J, the junction contained 8 bases not matched to a gene. The germline gives CDR1 MGHRA, CDR2 YSYEKL. This CDR3 region has 16 residues. The CDR3 sequence: CASSQEYLAGAGEQYF. The CDR3 DNA reads TGCGCCAGCAGCCAAGAGTACCTAGCGGGAGCCGGCGAGCAGTACTTC.

V is TRBV12-3 or TRBV12-4 and J is TRBJ2-7, with 10 nucleotides matching TRBD2. Trimming took 5 bases from V and 2 from J; bases not matched to a gene: 6. This CDR3 spans 15 amino acids. The CDR3 protein is CASSAPGLAAYEQYF. In DNA, the CDR3 is TGTGCCAGCAGTGCACCAGGACTAGCGGCCTACGAGCAGTACTTC.

The chain is built from TRBV11-1 and TRBJ2-1; 10 bases fit TRBD2. The CDR3 contains 16 residues. V was pared by 5 bases and J by 7 bases, with 11 bases of the junction left unmatched. From germline, CDR1 is SGHAT and CDR2 FQDESV (reference sequence). The CDR3 loop reads CASSGFGAGGPNEQFF. The CDR3 DNA is TGTGCCAGCAGCGGCTTCGGAGCGGGAGGGCCGAATGAGCAGTTCTTC. Variable domain in full (rest from reference TRBV11-1 and TRBJ2-1): EAEVAQSPRYKITEKSQAVAFWCDPISGHATLYWYRQILGQGPELLVQFQDESVVDDSQLPKDRFSAERLKGVDSTLKIQPAELGDSAMYLCASSGFGAGGPNEQFFGPGTRLTVL.

This clonotype appeared many times. CDR3 sequence: CASKLDWTGANVLTF. CDR3 nucleotide sequence: TGCGCCAGCAAGCTCGACTGGACTGGGGCCAACGTCCTGACTTTC. V is TRBV5-1 and J is TRBJ2-6, with no clear D. V was clipped by 6 bases and J by 2 bases, with 12 bases between them. This CDR3 is 15 amino acids long. Germline V lookup: CDR1 SGHRS, CDR2 YFSETQ.

The CDR3 DNA is TGCAGTGCTGGGACTAGCGGGAGACCCGATGAGCAGTTCTTC. This sequence encodes CSAGTSGRPDEQFF. J is TRBJ2-1 and V is TRBV20-1; 14 nucleotides match TRBD2. This CDR3 has 14 amino acids. Germline trimming cut 5 bases from V and 8 bases from J; bases unmatched to any gene: 5. Germline V gene sequence: CDR1 DFQATT, CDR2 SNEGSKA (reference sequence).

This chain joins TRBV20-1 and TRBJ2-3; possibly TRBD1 or TRBD2 for D (5 bases each). Trimming took off 3 bases at V and 3 bases at J, with 13 bases between the two ends. The CDR3 runs to 14 residues. Germline V gene data show CDR1 as DFQATT and CDR2 as SNEGSKA (reference sequence). The CDR3 DNA reads as TGCAGTGCTAGTCCTAGTGGGGGAACAGATACGCAGTATTTT. Encoded protein: CSASPSGGTDTQYF.

This clonotype has only a few counts. The chain couples TRBV3-1 to TRBJ1-1, with 11 bases identical to TRBD1. Trimming at V came to 6 bases and at J to 4 bases, leaving 16 bases not matched to a gene. The CDR3 contains 18 residues. In germline, CDR1 is LGHDT, CDR2 YNNKEL (reference sequence). The CDR3 is CASSPGQGAVIGATEAFF. In DNA, the CDR3 is TGTGCCAGCAGTCCAGGACAGGGGGCGGTAATCGGCGCCACTGAAGCTTTCTTT.

The chain is built from TRBV6-1 and TRBJ1-6; the D gene is possibly TRBD1 (5 bases). This CDR3 spans 15 amino acids. Germline values: CDR1 MNHNS, CDR2 SASEGT. V was cut by 7 bases and J by 9 bases, with 19 bases left in between. CDR3 in DNA: TGTGCCAGCACCAACGGGGGGGGAATAGGTTCACCCCTCCACTTT. This gives the protein CASTNGGGIGSPLHF.